In this sample, the clone carrying this T cell receptor beta chain turned up many times. Its antigen is unknown. The data stem from a study of Graves' ophthalmopathy and Graves' hyperthyroidism. For repertoire sequencing, the TCR beta CDR3 regions were amplified from RNA transcripts. RT-PCR with HTBI primers came first, then second-round multiplex PCR. TCRdb passed the multiplex PCR reads through MiXCR, listing each CDR3 protein once. The sample consists of about 400,000 distinct CDR3 sequences, approximately 15% of them appearing once. CDR3 length: 13 residues. Germline assignment: CDR1 LGHNT and CDR2 FRNRAP. V was pared by 6 bases and J by 7 bases, with 16 bases between. Study-wide results and limits: Blood samples also showed most expanded thyroid clonotypes exceeding 0.001 frequency.

PBMCs were obtained from 9 to 10 ml of fresh peripheral blood. This chain connects TRBV12-5 to TRBJ2-7; perhaps D is TRBD1 or TRBD2 (5 bases each). The receptor comes from a woman aged 18-30 years with stable Graves' hyperthyroidism. Source material: peripheral blood. In DNA form, the CDR3 reads TGTGCTAGTGGCCGATCCGGGACCATGGAGCAGTACTTC. Protein sequence: CASGRSGTMEQYF.